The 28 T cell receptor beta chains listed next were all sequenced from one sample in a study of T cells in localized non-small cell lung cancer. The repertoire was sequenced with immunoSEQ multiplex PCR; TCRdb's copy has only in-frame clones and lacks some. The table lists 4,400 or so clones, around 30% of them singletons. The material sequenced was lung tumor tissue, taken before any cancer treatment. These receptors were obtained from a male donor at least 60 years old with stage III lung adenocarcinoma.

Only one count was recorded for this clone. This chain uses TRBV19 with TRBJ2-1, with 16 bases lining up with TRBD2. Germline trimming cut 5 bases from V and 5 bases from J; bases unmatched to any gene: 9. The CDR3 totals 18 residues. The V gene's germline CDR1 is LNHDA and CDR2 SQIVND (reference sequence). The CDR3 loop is CASSGGLAGGRLDNEQFF. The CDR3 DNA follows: TGTGCCAGTAGTGGGGGACTAGCGGGAGGGCGGCTAGACAATGAGCAGTTCTTC.

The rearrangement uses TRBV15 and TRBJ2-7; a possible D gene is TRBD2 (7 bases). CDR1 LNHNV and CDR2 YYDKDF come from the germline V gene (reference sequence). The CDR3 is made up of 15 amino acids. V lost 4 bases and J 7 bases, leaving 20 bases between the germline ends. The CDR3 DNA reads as TGTGCCACCAGCACCGGTCCCGGGGGGCTGGGTGAGCAGTACTTC. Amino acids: CATSTGPGGLGEQYF. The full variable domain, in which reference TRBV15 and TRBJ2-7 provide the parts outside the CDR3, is DAMVIQNPRYQVTQFGKPVTLSCSQTLNHNVMYWYQQKSSQAPKLLFHYYDKDFNNEADTPDNFQSRRPNTSFCFLDIRSPGLGDTAMYLCATSTGPGGLGEQYFGPGTRLTVT.

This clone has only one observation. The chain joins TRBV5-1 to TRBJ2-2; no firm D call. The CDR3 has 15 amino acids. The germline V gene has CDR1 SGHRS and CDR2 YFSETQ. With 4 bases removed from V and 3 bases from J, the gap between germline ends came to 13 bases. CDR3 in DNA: TGCGCCAGCAGCCCAGGAGATCGGGACACCGGGGAGCTGTTTTTT. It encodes CASSPGDRDTGELFF. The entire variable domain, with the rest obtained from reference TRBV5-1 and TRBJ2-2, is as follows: KAGVTQTPRYLIKTRGQQVTLSCSPISGHRSVSWYQQTPGQGLQFLFEYFSETQRNKGNFPGRFSGRQFSNSRSEMNVSTLELGDSALYLCASSPGDRDTGELFFGEGSRLTVL.

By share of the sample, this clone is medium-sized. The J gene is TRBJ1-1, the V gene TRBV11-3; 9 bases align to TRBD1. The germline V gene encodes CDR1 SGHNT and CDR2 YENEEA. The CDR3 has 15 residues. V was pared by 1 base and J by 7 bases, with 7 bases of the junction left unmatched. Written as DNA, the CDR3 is TGTGCCAGCAGCTTAGGAACAGGGGGCGCGGATGAAGCTTTCTTT. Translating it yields CASSLGTGGADEAFF. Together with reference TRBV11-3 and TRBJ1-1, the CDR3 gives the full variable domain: EAGVVQSPRYKIIEKKQPVAFWCNPISGHNTLYWYLQNLGQGPELLIRYENEEAVDDSQLPKDRFSAERLKGVDSTLKIQPAELGDSAVYLCASSLGTGGADEAFFGQGTRLTVV.

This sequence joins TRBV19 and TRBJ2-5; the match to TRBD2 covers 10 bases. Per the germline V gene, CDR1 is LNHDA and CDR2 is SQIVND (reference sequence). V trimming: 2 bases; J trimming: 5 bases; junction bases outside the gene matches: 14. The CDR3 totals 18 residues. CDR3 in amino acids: CASSIKRGPSGSKETQYF. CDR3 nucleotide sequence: TGTGCCAGTAGTATAAAGAGGGGGCCTAGCGGGAGTAAGGAGACCCAGTACTTC.

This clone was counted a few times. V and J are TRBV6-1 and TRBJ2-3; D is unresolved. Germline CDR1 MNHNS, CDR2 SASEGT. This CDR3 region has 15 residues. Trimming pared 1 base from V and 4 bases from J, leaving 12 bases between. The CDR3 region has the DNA TGTGCCAGCAGTGAAGGTTGGAGTTCGGCAGATACGCAGTATTTT. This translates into CASSEGWSSADTQYF.

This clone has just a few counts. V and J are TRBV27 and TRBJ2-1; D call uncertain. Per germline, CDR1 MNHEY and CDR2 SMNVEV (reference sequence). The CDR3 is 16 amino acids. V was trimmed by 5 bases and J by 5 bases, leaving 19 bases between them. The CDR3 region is CASSPPHYGVNNEQFF. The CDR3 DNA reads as TGTGCCAGCAGTCCGCCTCACTATGGGGTCAACAATGAGCAGTTCTTC.

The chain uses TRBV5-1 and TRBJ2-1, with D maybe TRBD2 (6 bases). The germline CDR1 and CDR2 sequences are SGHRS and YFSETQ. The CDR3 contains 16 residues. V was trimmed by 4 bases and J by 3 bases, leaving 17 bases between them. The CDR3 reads CASSGSLAPVYNEQFF. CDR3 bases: TGCGCCAGCAGCGGATCCCTAGCGCCCGTCTACAATGAGCAGTTCTTC.

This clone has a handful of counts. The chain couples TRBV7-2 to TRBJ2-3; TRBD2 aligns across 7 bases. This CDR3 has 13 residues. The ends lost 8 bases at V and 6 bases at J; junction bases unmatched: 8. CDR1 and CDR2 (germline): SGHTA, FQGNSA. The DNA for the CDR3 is TGTGCCAGCCGCGGGGGAGGACTGGATACGCAGTATTTT. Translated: CASRGGGLDTQYF.

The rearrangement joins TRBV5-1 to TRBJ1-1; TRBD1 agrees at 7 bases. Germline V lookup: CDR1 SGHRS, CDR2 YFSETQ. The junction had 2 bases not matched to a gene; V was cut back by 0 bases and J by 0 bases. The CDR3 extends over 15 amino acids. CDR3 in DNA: TGCGCCAGCAGCTTGGCAGGGGGTATGAACACTGAAGCTTTCTTT. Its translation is CASSLAGGMNTEAFF.

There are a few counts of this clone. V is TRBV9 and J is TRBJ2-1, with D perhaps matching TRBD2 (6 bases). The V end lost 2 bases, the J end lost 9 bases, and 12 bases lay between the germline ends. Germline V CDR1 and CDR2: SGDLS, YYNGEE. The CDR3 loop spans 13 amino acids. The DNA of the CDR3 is TGTGCCAGCAGCGTCACACTAGCTAGTGAGCAGTTCTTC. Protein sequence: CASSVTLASEQFF.

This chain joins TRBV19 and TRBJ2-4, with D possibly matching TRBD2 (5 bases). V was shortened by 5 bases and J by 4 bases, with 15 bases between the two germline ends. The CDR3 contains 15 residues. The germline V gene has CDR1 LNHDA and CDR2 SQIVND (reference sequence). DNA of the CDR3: TGTGCCAGTAGTTGGTACAGCGGAGAGAAAAACATTCAGTACTTC. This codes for CASSWYSGEKNIQYF.

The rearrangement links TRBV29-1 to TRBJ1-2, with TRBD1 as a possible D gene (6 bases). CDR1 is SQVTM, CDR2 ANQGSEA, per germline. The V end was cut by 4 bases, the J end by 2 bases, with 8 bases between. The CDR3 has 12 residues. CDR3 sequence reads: CSVARGNYGYTF. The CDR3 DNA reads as TGCAGCGTTGCTAGGGGGAACTATGGCTACACCTTC. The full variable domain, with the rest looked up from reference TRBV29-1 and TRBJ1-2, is SAVISQKPSRDICQRGTSLTIQCQVDSQVTMMFWYRQQPGQSLTLIATANQGSEATYESGFVIDKFPISRPNLTFSTLTVSNMSPEDSSIYLCSVARGNYGYTFGSGTRLTVV.

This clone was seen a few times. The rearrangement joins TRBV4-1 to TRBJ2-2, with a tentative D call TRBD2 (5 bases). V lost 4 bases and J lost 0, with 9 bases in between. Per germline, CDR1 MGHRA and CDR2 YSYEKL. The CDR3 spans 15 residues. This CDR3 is CASSLERTNTGELFF. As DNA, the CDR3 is TGCGCCAGCAGCCTAGAGCGGACGAACACCGGGGAGCTGTTTTTT.

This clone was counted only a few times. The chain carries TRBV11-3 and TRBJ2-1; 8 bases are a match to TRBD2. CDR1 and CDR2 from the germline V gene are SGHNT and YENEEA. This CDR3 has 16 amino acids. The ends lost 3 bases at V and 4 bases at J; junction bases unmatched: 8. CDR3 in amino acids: CASSLGIAGPYNEQFF. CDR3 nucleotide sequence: TGTGCCAGCAGCTTGGGAATAGCGGGGCCTTACAATGAGCAGTTCTTC.

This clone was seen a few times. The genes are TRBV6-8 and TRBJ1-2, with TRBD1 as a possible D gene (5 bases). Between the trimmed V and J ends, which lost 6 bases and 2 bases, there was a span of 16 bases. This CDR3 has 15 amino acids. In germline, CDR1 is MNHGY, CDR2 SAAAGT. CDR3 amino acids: CASRPFGQGNYGYTF. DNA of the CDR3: TGTGCCAGCAGGCCCTTCGGGCAGGGCAACTATGGCTACACCTTC.

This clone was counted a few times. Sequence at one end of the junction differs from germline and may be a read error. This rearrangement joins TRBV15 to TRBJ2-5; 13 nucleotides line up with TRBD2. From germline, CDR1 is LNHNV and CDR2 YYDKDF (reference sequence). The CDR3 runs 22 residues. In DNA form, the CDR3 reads TGTGCCAGCAGCTTTTCCCCCGGACAGGGAAAGACTAGCGGGAGGTATTTCGAGACCCAGTACTTC. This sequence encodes CASSFSPGQGKTSGRYFETQYF.

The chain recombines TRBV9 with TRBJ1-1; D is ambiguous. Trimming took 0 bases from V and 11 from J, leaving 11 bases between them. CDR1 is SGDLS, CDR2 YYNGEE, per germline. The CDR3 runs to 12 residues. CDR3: CASSVGAGGAFF. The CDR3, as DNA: TGTGCCAGCAGCGTAGGGGCCGGAGGCGCTTTCTTT.

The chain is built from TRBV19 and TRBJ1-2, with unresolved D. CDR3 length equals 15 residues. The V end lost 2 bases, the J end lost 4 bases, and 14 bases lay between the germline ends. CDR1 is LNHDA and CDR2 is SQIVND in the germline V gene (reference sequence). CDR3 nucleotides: TGTGCCAGTAGTATAATCGGGGAGGTCGCCTATGGCTACACCTTC. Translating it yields CASSIIGEVAYGYTF. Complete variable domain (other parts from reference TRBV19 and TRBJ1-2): DGGITQSPKYLFRKEGQNVTLSCEQNLNHDAMYWYRQDPGQGLRLIYYSQIVNDFQKGDIAEGYSVSREKKESFPLTVTSAQKNPTAFYLCASSIIGEVAYGYTFGSGTRLTVV.

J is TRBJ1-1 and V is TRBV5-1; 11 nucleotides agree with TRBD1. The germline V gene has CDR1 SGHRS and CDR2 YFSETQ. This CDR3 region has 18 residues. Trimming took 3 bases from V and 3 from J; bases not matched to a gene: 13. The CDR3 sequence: CASSSPGQGGARDTEAFF. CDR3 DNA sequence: TGCGCCAGCAGCTCCCCGGGACAGGGGGGGGCGAGAGACACTGAAGCTTTCTTT.

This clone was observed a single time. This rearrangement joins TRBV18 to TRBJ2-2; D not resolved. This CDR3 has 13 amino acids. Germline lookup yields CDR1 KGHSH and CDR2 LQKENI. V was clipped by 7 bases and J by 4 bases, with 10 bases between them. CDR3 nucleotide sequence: TGTGCCAGCTTCGAGAGTCGCACCGGGGAGCTGTTTTTT. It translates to CASFESRTGELFF. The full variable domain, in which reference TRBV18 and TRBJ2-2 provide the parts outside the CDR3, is NAGVMQNPRHLVRRRGQEARLRCSPMKGHSHVYWYRQLPEEGLKFMVYLQKENIIDESGMPKERFSAEFPKEGPSILRIQQVVRGDSAAYFCASFESRTGELFFGEGSRLTVL.

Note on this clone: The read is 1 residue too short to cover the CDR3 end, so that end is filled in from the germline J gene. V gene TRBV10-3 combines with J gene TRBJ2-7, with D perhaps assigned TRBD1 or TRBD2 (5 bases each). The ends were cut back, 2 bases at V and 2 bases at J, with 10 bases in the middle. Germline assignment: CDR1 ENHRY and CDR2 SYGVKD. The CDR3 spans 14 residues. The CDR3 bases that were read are TGTGCCATCAGTGAGGGTGGGGGTCCCTACGAGCAGTAC. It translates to CAISEGGGPYEQY. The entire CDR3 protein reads CAISEGGGPYEQYF.

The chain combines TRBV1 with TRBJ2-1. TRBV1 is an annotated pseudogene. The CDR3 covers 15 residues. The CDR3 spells CASSQEGVERDEQFF. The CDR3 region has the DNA TGCGCCAGCAGCCAAGAGGGTGTGGAACGCGATGAGCAGTTCTTC.

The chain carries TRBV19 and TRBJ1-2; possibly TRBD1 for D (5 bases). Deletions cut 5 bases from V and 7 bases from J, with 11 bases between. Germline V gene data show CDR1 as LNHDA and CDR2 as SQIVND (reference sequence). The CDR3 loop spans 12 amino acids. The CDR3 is CASSVDRRGYTF. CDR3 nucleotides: TGTGCCAGTAGTGTTGACAGACGTGGCTACACCTTC. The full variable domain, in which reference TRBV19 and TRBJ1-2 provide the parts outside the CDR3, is DGGITQSPKYLFRKEGQNVTLSCEQNLNHDAMYWYRQDPGQGLRLIYYSQIVNDFQKGDIAEGYSVSREKKESFPLTVTSAQKNPTAFYLCASSVDRRGYTFGSGTRLTVV.

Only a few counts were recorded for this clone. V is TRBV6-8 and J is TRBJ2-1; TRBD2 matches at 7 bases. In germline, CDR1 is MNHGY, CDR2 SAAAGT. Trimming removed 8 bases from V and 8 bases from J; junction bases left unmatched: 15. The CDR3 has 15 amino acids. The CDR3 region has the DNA TGTGCCAGCCGGAACGGAGCGGGAAAAGTCGATGAGCAGTTCTTC. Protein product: CASRNGAGKVDEQFF.

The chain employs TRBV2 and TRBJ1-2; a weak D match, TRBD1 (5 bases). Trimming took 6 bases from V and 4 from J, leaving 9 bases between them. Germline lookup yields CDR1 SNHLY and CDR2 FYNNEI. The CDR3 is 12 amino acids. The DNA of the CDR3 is TGTGCCAGCAGCTCCCAGGGCTATGGCTACACCTTC. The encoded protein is CASSSQGYGYTF.

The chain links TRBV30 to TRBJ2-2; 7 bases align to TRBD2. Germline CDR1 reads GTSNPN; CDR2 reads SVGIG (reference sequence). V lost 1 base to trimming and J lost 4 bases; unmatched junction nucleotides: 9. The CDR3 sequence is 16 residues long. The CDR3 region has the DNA TGTGCCTGGAGTGCGACGGGGGGACCTACCACCGGGGAGCTGTTTTTT. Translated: CAWSATGGPTTGELFF.

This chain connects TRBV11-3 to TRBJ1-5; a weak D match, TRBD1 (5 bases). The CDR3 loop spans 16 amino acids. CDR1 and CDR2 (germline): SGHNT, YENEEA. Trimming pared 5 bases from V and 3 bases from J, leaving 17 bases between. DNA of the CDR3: TGTGCCAGCAGCCTAAATCATAGACAGAACAATCAGCCCCAGCATTTT. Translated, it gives CASSLNHRQNNQPQHF.